This T cell receptor (beta chain) was obtained from a study of CD8 T cells in ankylosing spondylitis. General study points: Ankylosing spondylitis blood appeared to carry a characteristic TCR beta motif of roughly eight highly homologous variants. CD8+ disease-linked clones were present at relatively low frequencies in blood.

Trimming stripped 4 bases from V and 11 bases from J, with 9 bases between. The CDR3 totals 12 residues. Germline CDR1 is SGHTA and CDR2 is FQGNSA. TCRdb independently ran MiXCR on the 5' RACE reads; one entry per CDR3 protein. The sample has 180,000 or so distinct CDR3 sequences; around a tenth are singletons. As regards this clonotype: The target antigen is unknown.

The chain couples TRBV7-2 to TRBJ1-6, with D hard to call. The sequenced sample consisted of blood, either unsorted or a sorted T cell fraction (not recorded which). The sequence came from a male donor with ankylosing spondylitis or in good health (not recorded which). The CDR3 bases are TGTGCCAGCAGCTCTCCGGGAGCACCCCTCCACTTT. Translation: CASSSPGAPLHF.